These T cell receptor beta chains were read from a single sample in a study of naive and memory T cell subsets. TCRdb re-analysed the UMI-ligation and nested PCR reads in MiXCR, keeping a single row per CDR3 protein. The sample lists approximately 140,000 distinct CDR3 sequences; about 17% were seen once. Sequences were obtained from naive CD4+ T cells from blood. These receptors came from a human donor in good health. The CDR3 runs from the conserved cysteine through the conserved F or W. D genes are given only for firm matches. Size tells how often a clone was seen (once, few, many) or the class of an expanded clone, and some rows leave it out.

abundance	v_gene	d_gene	j_gene	CDR3nt	CDR3aa
few	TRBV6-6	NA	TRBJ1-5	TGTGCCAGCAGTTACTCGATAGTCCGGGGCACCAATCAGCCCCAGCATTTT	CASSYSIVRGTNQPQHF
few	TRBV20-1	TRBD2	TRBJ2-7	TGCAGTGTAGCGGGGGGCTACGAGCAGTACTTC	CSVAGGYEQYF
NA	TRBV3-1	NA	TRBJ1-1	TGTGCCAGCAGCCGGAGGGACGAGGCTTTCTTT	CASSRRDEAFF
NA	TRBV18	NA	TRBJ2-2	TGTGCCAGCTCACTGGACGGGGCATACACCGGGGAGCTGTTTTTT	CASSLDGAYTGELFF
NA	TRBV20-1	TRBD1	TRBJ2-7	TGCAGTGCTGCCGGGACAGGGTACGAGCAGTACTTC	CSAAGTGYEQYF
few	TRBV18	TRBD2	TRBJ2-1	TGTGCCAGCTCACCTCCGGGACTAGCGGCCTACAATGAGCAGTTCTTC	CASSPPGLAAYNEQFF
few	TRBV5-1	NA	TRBJ1-1	TGCGCCAGCAGCTTGGGTTATCAGCGCTCCATGAACACTGAAGCTTTCTTT	CASSLGYQRSMNTEAFF
NA	TRBV6-2/TRBV6-3	TRBD1	TRBJ1-4	TGTGCCAGCAGTTTGGGGAGACAGGGGAGGCTCTCAACTAATGAAAAACTGTTTTTT	CASSLGRQGRLSTNEKLFF
NA	TRBV2	NA	TRBJ2-7	TGTGCCAGCAGCCGGGCCAGGGACTCGAGCTCCTGCGAGCAGTACTTC	CASSRARDSSSCEQYF
many	TRBV6-5	TRBD2	TRBJ2-3	TGTGCCAGCAGTTACTCTCTGACTAGCGGGACCGCAGATACGCAGTATTTT	CASSYSLTSGTADTQYF
NA	TRBV12-3/TRBV12-4	NA	TRBJ2-5	TGTGCCAGCAGTCGCGGGATGCAAGAGACCCAGTACTTC	CASSRGMQETQYF
few	TRBV5-1	TRBD1	TRBJ2-5	TGCGCCAGCAGCTTGAGGTCAGGGGGCCAAGAGACCCAGTACTTC	CASSLRSGGQETQYF
NA	TRBV7-3	TRBD2	TRBJ2-1	TGTGCCGGCAGCACCCCCGGGGGGTCCTTCAATGAGCAGTTCTTC	CAGSTPGGSFNEQFF
NA	TRBV7-9	TRBD2	TRBJ2-1	TGTGCCCTGCTCCCCGGGACTAGCGGGAATGAGCAGTTCTTC	CALLPGTSGNEQFF
NA	TRBV14	TRBD2	TRBJ2-5	TGTGCCAGCAGCCAAGGACTGGGACTAGGGACGGAGACCCAGTACTTC	CASSQGLGLGTETQYF
NA	TRBV28	TRBD1	TRBJ2-3	TGTGCCAGCAGGTATAGGGACAGGCACACAGATACGCAGTATTTT	CASRYRDRHTDTQYF
few	TRBV28	NA	TRBJ1-4	TGTGCCAGCAGTACCCCGGGCGGAACTGAAAAACTGTTTTTT	CASSTPGGTEKLFF
NA	TRBV11-2	NA	TRBJ2-1	TGTGCCAGCAGCTTAGGCCGAGTCAATGAGCAGTTCTTC	CASSLGRVNEQFF
NA	TRBV20-1	TRBD1	TRBJ1-1	TGCAGTGCTAGAACAGGGGGGATGAACACTGAAGCTTTCTTT	CSARTGGMNTEAFF
NA	TRBV27	NA	TRBJ2-1	TGTGCCAGCAGTTTAATAAGCAGGTTGAGTAGAAATGAGCAGTTCTTC	CASSLISRLSRNEQFF
NA	TRBV5-1	NA	TRBJ2-7	TGCGCCAGCAGCTTGTTTCCAGGGAGCTCCTACGAGCAGTACTTC	CASSLFPGSSYEQYF
NA	TRBV6-5	NA	TRBJ2-5	TGTGCCAGCAGAGGACTTCAGGGTATCCAAGAGACCCAGTACTTC	CASRGLQGIQETQYF